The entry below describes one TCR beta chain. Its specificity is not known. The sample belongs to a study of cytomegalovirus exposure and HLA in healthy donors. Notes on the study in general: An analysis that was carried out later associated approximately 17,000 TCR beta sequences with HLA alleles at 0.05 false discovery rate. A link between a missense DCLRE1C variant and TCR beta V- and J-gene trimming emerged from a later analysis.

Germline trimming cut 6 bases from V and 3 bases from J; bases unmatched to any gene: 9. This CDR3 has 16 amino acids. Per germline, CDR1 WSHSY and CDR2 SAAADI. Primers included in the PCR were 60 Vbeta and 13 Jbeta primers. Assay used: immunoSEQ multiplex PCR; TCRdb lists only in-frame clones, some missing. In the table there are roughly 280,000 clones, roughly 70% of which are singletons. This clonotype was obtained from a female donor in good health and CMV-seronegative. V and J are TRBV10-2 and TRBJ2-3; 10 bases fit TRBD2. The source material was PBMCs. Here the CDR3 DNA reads TGCGCCAGCAGCCGTCCTAGCGGGAGAGAGACAGATACGCAGTATTTT. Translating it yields CASSRPSGRETDTQYF.